The source of this T cell receptor beta chain is a study of CD8 T cells in Susac syndrome. With random hexamers, 0.5 to 1 ug RNA was reverse transcribed. Amplification of TCR beta CDR3 was carried out by immunoSEQ multiplex PCR, which covered 54 Vbeta and 13 Jbeta segments. TCRdb called the immunoSEQ multiplex PCR reads again in MiXCR, with one record for every CDR3 protein. The sample includes 100,000 to 150,000 distinct CDR3 sequences, roughly 96% of them seen just once. The material sequenced was CD4+ T cells from PBMCs. The origin of this receptor is a human donor in good health.

In nucleotides, the CDR3 is TGCGCCAGCAGCTTGGCAGGGGACGGTTCGATAGATACGCAGTATTTT. Protein product: CASSLAGDGSIDTQYF. V and J are TRBV5-1 and TRBJ2-3; TRBD1 is a possible D gene (6 bases). This CDR3 spans 16 amino acids. Trimming left V 0 bases short and J 5 bases short, with 16 bases between. CDR1 is SGHRS and CDR2 is YFSETQ in the germline V gene.